A single count supports the clone carrying this T cell receptor (beta chain). Looked up from germline, CDR1 is KGHSH and CDR2 is LQKENI. This CDR3 region has 16 residues. V shed 2 bases and J shed 2 bases, with 12 bases lying between them. As processed by the authors: Estimation of nucleated cell counts relied on the amplification of reference gene primers. The assay was immunoSEQ multiplex PCR, and TCRdb's table has in-frame clones only and misses some. V and J calls and clone size come straight from that table; D and trimming were deduced from the DNA. This sample has roughly 90,000 clones, with 70% to 90% found just once. This sample was included in a study of blood T cell repertoires in COVID-19. About the study: Sites across the United States, Italy and Spain contributed samples from acute and convalescent COVID-19. The analysed material was cDNA or gDNA that came from T cells, B-cell-depleted T cells, or PBMCs.

This chain links TRBV18 with TRBJ2-2; weak D call: TRBD1 (5 bases). The TCR was taken from a human donor in a cohort sampled during active COVID-19. The sequenced sample consisted of peripheral blood. The CDR3 region is CASSPEQGLNTGELFF. In DNA, the CDR3 is TGTGCCAGCTCACCAGAGCAGGGATTAAACACCGGGGAGCTGTTTTTT.